Presented here are 14 T cell receptor beta chains from one specimen sequenced in a study of regulatory T cells in long-lasting Graves disease. Researchers made TCR beta libraries by using iRepertoire HTBI primers and running Arm-PCR on CDR3 regions. MiXCR, run by TCRdb on the multiplex PCR reads, gives a single entry per CDR3 protein. In the table there are around 450,000 distinct CDR3 sequences, approximately 21% of which are singletons. Time point of the sample: persistent/refractory GD, antithyroid drugs over 5 years with positive TRAb. Following extraction of RNA from PBMCs, that RNA was used to make the TCR library. Sequencing used peripheral blood mononuclear cells (PBMCs), obtained when the disease was refractory, from a patient treated with antithyroid drugs. The receptors were sampled from a female donor with Graves disease.

The table lists this clonotype with a few counts. V usage is TRBV9 and J usage is TRBJ2-5, with D unclear. This CDR3 is built from 14 residues. Germline V gene lookup returns CDR1 SGDLS and CDR2 YYNGEE. V was trimmed by 0 bases and J by 0 bases, leaving 6 bases between them. CDR3 protein: CASSVDRDQETQYF. The CDR3 nucleotides read TGTGCCAGCAGCGTAGACAGAGACCAAGAGACCCAGTACTTC.

The rearrangement links TRBV5-1 to TRBJ1-2, with D maybe TRBD1 (5 bases). This CDR3 comprises 15 residues. Germline CDR1 is SGHRS and CDR2 is YFSETQ. Trimming removed 4 bases from V and 0 bases from J, with 13 bases in between. The chain's CDR3 is CASSTGVGANYGYTF. CDR3 in DNA: TGCGCCAGCAGCACGGGGGTGGGAGCTAACTATGGCTACACCTTC.

The V gene is TRBV2, the J gene TRBJ2-1; 9 positions match TRBD2. CDR3 size: 15 residues. Trimming took 4 bases from V and 5 from J; bases not matched to a gene: 6. Per germline, CDR1 SNHLY and CDR2 FYNNEI. CDR3 region: CASSGAGGADNEQFF. As DNA, the CDR3 is TGTGCCAGCAGTGGCGCGGGGGGGGCCGACAATGAGCAGTTCTTC.

This clonotype occurred a few times. The J gene is TRBJ1-2, the V gene TRBV15, with 7 nucleotides matching TRBD1. The CDR3 is made up of 14 amino acids. CDR1 and CDR2 from the germline V gene are LNHNV and YYDKDF (reference sequence). With V trimmed by 2 bases and J by 4 bases, 4 bases remained unmatched. CDR3 bases: TGTGCCACCAGCAGAACGACAGGGCCCTATGGCTACACCTTC. Amino acid sequence: CATSRTTGPYGYTF. Filled out from reference TRBV15 and TRBJ1-2, the complete variable domain reads DAMVIQNPRYQVTQFGKPVTLSCSQTLNHNVMYWYQQKSSQAPKLLFHYYDKDFNNEADTPDNFQSRRPNTSFCFLDIRSPGLGDTAMYLCATSRTTGPYGYTFGSGTRLTVV.

Only a few counts were recorded for this clonotype. CDR3 nucleotides: TGTGCCAGCAGTTACGGGATGAGCTCCTACGAGCAGTACTTC. It translates to CASSYGMSSYEQYF. This chain connects TRBV6-2 or TRBV6-3 to TRBJ2-7; D not resolved. The CDR3 is 14 amino acids. The V and J ends lost 2 bases and 0 bases respectively, with 8 bases between them. Per germline, CDR1 MNHEY and CDR2 SVGEGT.

This clonotype was detected ten times or more. This rearrangement joins TRBV2 to TRBJ1-2; D call uncertain. The length of the CDR3 is 15 residues. Trimming left V 3 bases short and J 2 bases short, with 13 bases between. The germline V gene encodes CDR1 SNHLY and CDR2 FYNNEI. CDR3 sequence reads: CASSEMEGSNYGYTF. DNA of the CDR3: TGTGCCAGCAGTGAGATGGAGGGATCCAACTATGGCTACACCTTC. Complete variable domain (other parts from reference TRBV2 and TRBJ1-2): EPEVTQTPSHQVTQMGQEVILRCVPISNHLYFYWYRQILGQKVEFLVSFYNNEISEKSEIFDDQFSVERPDGSNFTLKIRSTKLEDSAMYFCASSEMEGSNYGYTFGSGTRLTVV.

This clonotype was seen ten or more times. This rearrangement joins TRBV11-2 to TRBJ1-1, with unresolved D. The CDR3 runs to 13 residues. Trimming pared 6 bases from V and 5 bases from J, leaving 13 bases between. The germline V gene encodes CDR1 SGHAT and CDR2 FQNNGV. The CDR3 DNA is TGTGCCAGCAGAAGGGAGGTCGAGACTGAAGCTTTCTTT. Residues: CASRREVETEAFF.

This clonotype occurred a few times. The chain uses TRBV12-3 or TRBV12-4 and TRBJ2-2, with D possibly being TRBD2 (7 bases). Trimming cost V 6 bases and J 4 bases, with 18 bases left between them. This CDR3 has 16 amino acids. CDR3: CASSPRGGRVTGELFF. For the CDR3, the DNA is TGTGCCAGCAGCCCGAGGGGGGGTCGGGTCACCGGGGAGCTGTTTTTT.

The rearrangement links TRBV19 to TRBJ2-7; D is perhaps TRBD1 (6 bases). The CDR3 runs to 14 residues. The germline V gene has CDR1 LNHDA and CDR2 SQIVND (reference sequence). V was pared by 1 base and J by 5 bases, with 12 bases between. In DNA form, the CDR3 reads TGTGCCAGTAGTATAGGTAGGGGGAGTCACGAGCAGTACTTC. Translation gives CASSIGRGSHEQYF.

This clonotype was picked up many times. The rearrangement joins TRBV20-1 to TRBJ1-4; tentative D call: TRBD1 (5 bases). The CDR3 totals 16 residues. V was clipped by 3 bases and J by 0 bases, with 14 bases between them. Looked up from germline, CDR1 is DFQATT and CDR2 is SNEGSKA (reference sequence). The CDR3 DNA is TGCAGTGCTAGGGGAGGGGTCCCCGCAACTAATGAAAAACTGTTTTTT. Translated, it gives CSARGGVPATNEKLFF.

This clonotype was observed at least ten times. The chain joins TRBV29-1 to TRBJ1-2, with a tentative D call TRBD1 (6 bases). V shed 5 bases and J shed 4 bases, with 20 bases lying between them. Germline CDR1 and CDR2: SQVTM and ANQGSEA. The CDR3 has 15 residues. CDR3 DNA sequence: TGCAGCGTTAAAGTTAACAGGGAATCGGTCTATGGCTACACCTTC. Protein sequence: CSVKVNRESVYGYTF. Variable domain in full (rest from reference TRBV29-1 and TRBJ1-2): SAVISQKPSRDICQRGTSLTIQCQVDSQVTMMFWYRQQPGQSLTLIATANQGSEATYESGFVIDKFPISRPNLTFSTLTVSNMSPEDSSIYLCSVKVNRESVYGYTFGSGTRLTVV.

The table lists this clonotype with a count of one. A much more abundant neighbour one base away suggests this may be a read error. The chain employs TRBV7-9 and TRBJ1-5; D remains ambiguous. V lost 0 bases to trimming and J lost 9 bases, with 12 bases between them. The CDR3 has 14 residues. Germline V lookup: CDR1 SEHNR, CDR2 FQNEAQ (reference sequence). CDR3 in amino acids: CASSLALLGRPQHF. The CDR3 DNA follows: TGTGCCAGCAGCTTAGCCCTCTTGGGTCGGCCCCAGCATTTT.

This clonotype was found many times. This chain joins TRBV7-8 and TRBJ1-5, with 7 bases identical to TRBD1. The germline CDR1 and CDR2 sequences are SGHVS and FQNEAQ. The CDR3 is 17 residues long. The V and J ends lost 0 bases and 0 bases, in that order; junction bases with no gene match: 5. As DNA, the CDR3 is TGTGCCAGCAGCTTAGCAGCAGGGGGACTTAGCAATCAGCCCCAGCATTTT. Amino acids: CASSLAAGGLSNQPQHF.

The chain carries TRBV29-1 and TRBJ1-4; D remains unclear. The CDR3 is 13 amino acids. The germline gives CDR1 SQVTM, CDR2 ANQGSEA. V was clipped by 1 base and J by 6 bases, with 9 bases between them. The CDR3 region is CSVEVGSDEKLFF. In DNA, the CDR3 is TGCAGCGTTGAAGTCGGTTCTGATGAAAAACTGTTTTTT.